Shown below are 29 T cell receptor beta chains from a single sample sequenced in a study of OX40 agonist ivuxolimab in advanced cancers. The library was built by means of the immunoSEQ multiplex PCR assay. This is the immuneACCESS table as TCRdb keeps it, with only in-frame sequences that have V and J called. A part of the clones is gone; compared with another copy, unresolved V genes explain less than half, and the rest is unexplained. This sample is represented by about 83,000 clones; about 89% of them were singletons. The ten largest clones take up almost 8.5% of the sample. Sequenced material: CD4+ or CD8+ T cells sorted from blood, taken in a trial of the OX40 agonist ivuxolimab. Every receptor here comes from an adult with an advanced solid tumor such as melanoma, head and neck, liver or kidney cancer.

The chain combines TRBV30 with TRBJ2-1; D perhaps matches TRBD2 (6 bases). The CDR3 loop spans 13 amino acids. Germline-derived CDR1 and CDR2 are GTSNPN and SVGIG (reference sequence). Deletions cut 3 bases from V and 9 bases from J, with 15 bases between. The CDR3 is CAWRLALGIEQFF. In DNA form, the CDR3 reads TGTGCCTGGAGACTAGCTCTTGGGATTGAGCAGTTCTTC. Full variable domain (missing parts from reference TRBV30 and TRBJ2-1): SQTIHQWPATLVQPVGSPLSLECTVEGTSNPNLYWYRQAAGRGLQLLFYSVGIGQISSEVPQNLSASRPQDRQFILSSKKLLLSDSGFYLCAWRLALGIEQFFGPGTRLTVL.

On this clone itself: One junction end does not reproduce the germline sequence, and a read error may be involved. This CDR3 reads CAWAKNAEAFF. CDR3 coding DNA: TGTGCCTGGGCTAAGAACGCTGAAGCTTTCTTT. The chain combines TRBV30 with TRBJ1-1; D is undetermined. The CDR3 loop spans 11 amino acids. Germline V CDR1 and CDR2: GTSNPN, SVGIG (reference sequence).

The V call is TRBV7-3, the J call TRBJ1-1; no firm D call. The V end was cut by 3 bases, the J end by 5 bases, with 13 bases between. From germline, CDR1 is SGHTA and CDR2 FQGTGA. The CDR3 totals 14 residues. CDR3 residues: CASSLGLPPTEAFF. Written as DNA, the CDR3 is TGTGCCAGCAGCTTGGGCCTACCCCCTACTGAAGCTTTCTTT.

The chain combines TRBV7-9 with TRBJ1-1; no clear D gene. V gave up 3 bases and J gave up 10 bases, with 18 bases separating them. The CDR3 length is 14 residues. The germline V gene encodes CDR1 SEHNR and CDR2 FQNEAQ (reference sequence). As DNA, the CDR3 is TGTGCCAGCAGCTTCTCCCAAGGGAGTTTGGGAGCTTTCTTT. Its translation is CASSFSQGSLGAFF.

This clone has at least ten counts. The chain has TRBV9 and TRBJ2-3; 12 bases are shared with TRBD2. Germline V gene lookup returns CDR1 SGDLS and CDR2 YYNGEE. This CDR3 is built from 18 residues. After removal of 4 bases from V and 5 bases from J, the junction contained 14 bases not matched to a gene. CDR3 residues: CASSTGTSGSLGIDTQYF. The CDR3 DNA reads TGTGCCAGCAGCACCGGGACTAGCGGGTCCCTAGGAATAGATACGCAGTATTTT.

This rearrangement joins TRBV30 to TRBJ1-1; D perhaps matches TRBD1 (6 bases). The germline CDR1 and CDR2 sequences are GTSNPN and SVGIG (reference sequence). The CDR3 covers 13 residues. V was trimmed by 8 bases and J by 2 bases, leaving 15 bases between them. CDR3 loop: CASSTGGNTEAFF. The DNA for the CDR3 is TGTGCCAGTTCGACAGGAGGAAACACTGAAGCTTTCTTT.

The chain joins TRBV4-2 to TRBJ1-5; no clear D gene. V shed 0 bases and J shed 5 bases, with 20 bases lying between them. The CDR3 is 18 amino acids. CDR1 and CDR2 (germline): LGHNA, YNFKEQ. The CDR3 DNA reads as TGTGCCAGCAGCCAAGACGAACAGCCTTGGGAAGGATATCAGCCCCAGCATTTT. This codes for CASSQDEQPWEGYQPQHF.

Only a few counts were recorded for this clone. The chain employs TRBV4-1 and TRBJ1-5; D remains ambiguous. The CDR3 is 15 amino acids. CDR1 is MGHRA and CDR2 is YSYEKL in the germline V gene. Trimming removed 1 base at V and 9 bases at J, with 16 bases between. The CDR3 spells CASSQVETSLRPQHF. CDR3 in DNA: TGCGCCAGCAGCCAAGTGGAAACGTCGTTGCGGCCCCAGCATTTT.

The rearrangement links TRBV6-5 to TRBJ2-3; 9 bases map to TRBD2. CDR3 size: 15 residues. The V gene's germline CDR1 is MNHEY and CDR2 SVGAGI. The V segment lost 5 bases and the J segment 4 bases; nucleotides outside the gene matches: 7. The DNA of the CDR3 is TGTGCCAGCAGTCTTAGCGGGAGTCTCGCAGATACGCAGTATTTT. Encoded protein: CASSLSGSLADTQYF.

This clone appeared a few times. The chain joins TRBV20-1 to TRBJ1-1; D gene unclear. Germline V CDR1 and CDR2: DFQATT, SNEGSKA (reference sequence). The V end was cut by 5 bases, the J end by 6 bases, with 7 bases between. This CDR3 has 10 amino acids. The CDR3: CSAHEAEAFF. The CDR3 nucleotides read TGCAGTGCTCATGAAGCTGAAGCTTTCTTT.

This clone was detected once. The genes are TRBV6-5 and TRBJ2-2, with D tentatively TRBD2 (6 bases). The CDR3 length is 15 residues. V was trimmed by 6 bases and J by 3 bases, leaving 14 bases between them. Germline V lookup: CDR1 MNHEY, CDR2 SVGAGI. The CDR3 DNA reads as TGTGCCAGCAGCCTGACAGCGGGCTACACCGGGGAGCTGTTTTTT. Translating it yields CASSLTAGYTGELFF.

V usage is TRBV5-6 and J usage is TRBJ1-5; D is possibly TRBD1 (5 bases). CDR3 length: 14 residues. Trimming removed 1 base from V and 7 bases from J, with 12 bases in between. Looked up from germline, CDR1 is SGHDT and CDR2 is YYEEEE. CDR3 amino acids: CASSLWGGHQPQHF. CDR3 bases: TGTGCCAGCAGCTTGTGGGGGGGTCACCAGCCCCAGCATTTT. The whole variable domain, remainder taken from reference TRBV5-6 and TRBJ1-5, is DAGVTQSPTHLIKTRGQQVTLRCSPKSGHDTVSWYQQALGQGPQFIFQYYEEEERQRGNFPDRFSGHQFPNYSSELNVNALLLGDSALYLCASSLWGGHQPQHFGDGTRLSIL.

V gene TRBV19 combines with J gene TRBJ1-5; D is perhaps TRBD1 (5 bases). CDR1 is LNHDA, CDR2 SQIVND, per germline (reference sequence). V was trimmed by 4 bases and J by 2 bases, leaving 12 bases between them. The CDR3 loop spans 15 amino acids. The CDR3 loop is CASSTLGGGNQPQHF. The DNA for the CDR3 is TGTGCCAGTAGTACCTTGGGAGGGGGCAATCAGCCCCAGCATTTT.

This sequence joins TRBV10-2 and TRBJ2-1; TRBD2 aligns across 7 bases. The CDR3 extends over 15 amino acids. Germline V CDR1 and CDR2: WSHSY, SAAADI. V trimming: 3 bases; J trimming: 3 bases; junction bases outside the gene matches: 5. CDR3 region: CASSEVAGVYNEQFF. Here the CDR3 DNA reads TGCGCCAGCAGTGAAGTGGCGGGAGTCTACAATGAGCAGTTCTTC.

This clone has only one observation. The V and J genes are TRBV6-5 and TRBJ2-1; D is uncertain. Germline V gene sequence: CDR1 MNHEY, CDR2 SVGAGI. The CDR3 contains 12 residues. V lost 4 bases, J lost 4 bases, and 5 bases lay in between. The CDR3 loop reads CASSLGYNEQFF. CDR3 sequence (DNA): TGTGCCAGCAGTTTGGGGTACAATGAGCAGTTCTTC.

V is TRBV6-6 and J is TRBJ1-4; 9 bases fit TRBD1. The V segment lost 4 bases and the J segment 7 bases; nucleotides outside the gene matches: 7. The length of the CDR3 is 15 residues. Germline V gives CDR1 MNHNY, CDR2 SVGAGI (reference sequence). In DNA, the CDR3 is TGTGCCAGCAGTTTCTTGACAGGGGGGGGTGAAAAACTGTTTTTT. Encoded protein: CASSFLTGGGEKLFF.

In this sample, this clone turned up a few times. The chain combines TRBV6-5 with TRBJ1-4; D is perhaps TRBD1 (5 bases). Between the trimmed V and J ends, which lost 3 bases and 8 bases, there was a span of 10 bases. This CDR3 contains 13 residues. Germline lookup yields CDR1 MNHEY and CDR2 SVGAGI. CDR3 protein: CASSYSEGEKLFF. In DNA form, the CDR3 reads TGTGCCAGCAGTTATTCCGAGGGGGAAAAACTGTTTTTT.

This clone was observed once. The chain uses TRBV9 and TRBJ2-7; 9 nucleotides align to TRBD1. Germline-derived CDR1 and CDR2 are SGDLS and YYNGEE. Germline trimming cut 4 bases from V and 5 bases from J; bases unmatched to any gene: 7. This CDR3 spans 14 amino acids. In DNA, the CDR3 is TGTGCCAGCAGCTACGGGACAGGGACCCACGAGCAGTACTTC. Its translation: CASSYGTGTHEQYF.

CDR3 DNA: TGTGCCAGCAGTGCCCAGTCGATCTCTGGAAACACCATATATTTT. Residues: CASSAQSISGNTIYF. The chain carries TRBV2 and TRBJ1-3; no definite D call. This CDR3 region has 15 residues. Deletions cut 4 bases from V and 0 bases from J, with 10 bases between. The germline CDR1 and CDR2 sequences are SNHLY and FYNNEI.

V is TRBV30 and J is TRBJ1-2; 9 bases map to TRBD1. CDR1 and CDR2 from the germline V gene are GTSNPN and SVGIG (reference sequence). The junction had 3 bases not matched to a gene; V was cut back by 8 bases and J by 2 bases. This CDR3 is built from 12 residues. The CDR3 here is CAGTGKNYGYTF. The CDR3 coding sequence is TGTGCCGGGACAGGGAAGAACTATGGCTACACCTTC.

The gene calls are TRBV5-4 and TRBJ1-6; D is possibly TRBD1 (5 bases). This CDR3 has 14 residues. Germline V lookup: CDR1 SGHNT, CDR2 YYREEE (reference sequence). Trimming stripped 0 bases from V and 15 bases from J, with 16 bases between. CDR3 in DNA: TGTGCCAGCAGCTTGGCCTCGGACAACCCCCTCCTCCACTTT. Translating gives CASSLASDNPLLHF.

The chain carries TRBV15 and TRBJ1-6, with D perhaps matching TRBD1 (5 bases). CDR3 length equals 15 residues. Trimming removed 5 bases from V and 6 bases from J, with 14 bases in between. Germline-derived CDR1 and CDR2 are LNHNV and YYDKDF (reference sequence). CDR3 DNA: TGTGCCACCAGCTGGGGGATAGCCCGTAATTCACCCCTCCACTTT. Protein: CATSWGIARNSPLHF.

The rearrangement uses TRBV19 and TRBJ1-1; D not certain. Germline V gene sequence: CDR1 LNHDA, CDR2 SQIVND (reference sequence). V gave up 3 bases and J gave up 0 bases, with 11 bases separating them. This CDR3 is 15 amino acids long. The DNA of the CDR3 is TGTGCCAGTAGTATTCCGGGATACATGAACACTGAAGCTTTCTTT. It codes for CASSIPGYMNTEAFF.

This clone has only one observation. The rearrangement links TRBV20-1 to TRBJ2-7, with unresolved D. CDR3 size: 10 residues. The V gene lost 3 bases and the J gene lost 6 bases, with 6 bases spanning the gap. CDR1 and CDR2 from the germline V gene are DFQATT and SNEGSKA (reference sequence). This CDR3 is CSASSTEQYF. CDR3 nucleotide sequence: TGCAGTGCTAGTTCAACCGAGCAGTACTTC.

The genes are TRBV6-5 and TRBJ2-1; 10 nucleotides line up with TRBD2. Germline values: CDR1 MNHEY, CDR2 SVGAGI. The CDR3 contains 14 residues. V dropped 2 bases and J dropped 9; count of bases not matched to a gene: 4. CDR3 nucleotide sequence: TGTGCCAGCAGTTACCTCCGACTAGCGGGTGAGCAGTTCTTC. It encodes CASSYLRLAGEQFF.

V is TRBV15 and J is TRBJ1-5; no reliable D call. The germline V gene encodes CDR1 LNHNV and CDR2 YYDKDF (reference sequence). Trimming took off 0 bases at V and 14 bases at J, with 17 bases between the two ends. This CDR3 region has 14 residues. DNA of the CDR3: TGTGCCACCAGCAGAGATTTTATGGGCCCCGGTGAGCATTTT. It encodes CATSRDFMGPGEHF.

The V and J genes are TRBV7-9 and TRBJ2-5; D ambiguous. V lost 5 bases, J lost 5 bases, and 9 bases lay in between. This CDR3 comprises 12 residues. The germline V gene has CDR1 SEHNR and CDR2 FQNEAQ (reference sequence). CDR3 DNA: TGTGCCAGCAGCCAAGCTTGGGAGACCCAGTACTTC. Its translation is CASSQAWETQYF.

This clone was seen a single time. The chain combines TRBV9 with TRBJ2-1, with 11 bases that match TRBD2. The V segment lost 0 bases and the J segment 3 bases; nucleotides outside the gene matches: 5. This CDR3 is built from 17 residues. Germline assignment: CDR1 SGDLS and CDR2 YYNGEE. CDR3 sequence reads: CASSVAGLADVYNEQFF. For the CDR3, the DNA is TGTGCCAGCAGCGTAGCGGGACTAGCGGATGTCTACAATGAGCAGTTCTTC.

As DNA, the CDR3 is TGTGCCAGCAGCTCAGGGACCGCTAGCACAGATACGCAGTATTTT. It translates to CASSSGTASTDTQYF. V usage is TRBV9 and J usage is TRBJ2-3; D may correspond to TRBD1 or TRBD2 (5 bases each). The CDR3 loop spans 15 amino acids. In germline, CDR1 is SGDLS, CDR2 YYNGEE. The V gene lost 4 bases and the J gene lost 0 bases, with 12 bases spanning the gap.